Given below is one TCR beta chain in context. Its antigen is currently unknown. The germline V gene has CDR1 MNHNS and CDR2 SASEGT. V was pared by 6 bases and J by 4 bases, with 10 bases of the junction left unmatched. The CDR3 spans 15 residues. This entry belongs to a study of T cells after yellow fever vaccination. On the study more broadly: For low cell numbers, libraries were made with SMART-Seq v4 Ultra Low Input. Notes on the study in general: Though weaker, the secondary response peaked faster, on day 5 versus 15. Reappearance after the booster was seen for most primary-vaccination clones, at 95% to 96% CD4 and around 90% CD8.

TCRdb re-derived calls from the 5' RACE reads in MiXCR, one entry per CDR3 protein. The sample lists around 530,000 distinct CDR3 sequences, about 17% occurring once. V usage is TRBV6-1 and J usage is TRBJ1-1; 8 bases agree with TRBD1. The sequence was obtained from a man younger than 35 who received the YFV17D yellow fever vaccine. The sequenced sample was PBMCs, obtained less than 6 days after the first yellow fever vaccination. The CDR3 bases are TGTGCCAGCAGCCCCCAGGGGGCTGGTATCACTGAAGCTTTCTTT. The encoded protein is CASSPQGAGITEAFF.